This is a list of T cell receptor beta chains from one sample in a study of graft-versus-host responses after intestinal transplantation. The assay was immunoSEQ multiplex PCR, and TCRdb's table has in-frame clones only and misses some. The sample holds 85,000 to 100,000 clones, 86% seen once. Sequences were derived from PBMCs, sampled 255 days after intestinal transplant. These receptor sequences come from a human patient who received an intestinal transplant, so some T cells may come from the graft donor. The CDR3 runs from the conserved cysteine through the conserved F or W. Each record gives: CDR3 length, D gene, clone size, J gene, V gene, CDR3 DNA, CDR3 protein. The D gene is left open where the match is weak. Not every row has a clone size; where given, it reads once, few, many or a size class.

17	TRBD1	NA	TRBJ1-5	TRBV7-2	TGTGCCAGCAGCTTATTCGGACAGGGGTCCATCAATCAGCCCCAGCATTTT	CASSLFGQGSINQPQHF
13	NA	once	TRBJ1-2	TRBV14	TGTGCCAGCAGCCCCCGCCCGTGGAGCCCTGAGACCTTC	CASSPRPWSPETF
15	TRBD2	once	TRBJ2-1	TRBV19	TGTGCCAGTAGTATAGTTGCGGGAGCTAAGAATGAGCAGTTCTTC	CASSIVAGAKNEQFF
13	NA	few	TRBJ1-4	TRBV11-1	TGTGCCAGCAGCGTTAATGAAGGACGAGAACTGTTTTTT	CASSVNEGRELFF
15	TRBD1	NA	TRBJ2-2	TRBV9	TGTGCCAGCAGCTCCCGGGACAGGGGGCCCGGGGAGCTGTTTTTT	CASSSRDRGPGELFF
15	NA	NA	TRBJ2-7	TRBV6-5	TGTGCCAGCAGCCCCTCCACTTCGGGCTCCTACGAGCAGTACTTC	CASSPSTSGSYEQYF
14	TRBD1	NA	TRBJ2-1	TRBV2	TGTGCCAGCAGTGCCCTGGACAGGGATAATGAGCAGTTCTTC	CASSALDRDNEQFF
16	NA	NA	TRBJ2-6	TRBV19	TGTGCCAGTAGTATAAGCGGAAGCTCTGGGGCCAACGTCCTGACTTTC	CASSISGSSGANVLTF
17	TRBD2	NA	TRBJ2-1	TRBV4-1	TGCGCCAGCAGCCTTCGGACTAGCGGGGGACCTTACAATGAGCAGTTCTTC	CASSLRTSGGPYNEQFF
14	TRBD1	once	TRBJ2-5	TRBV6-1	TGTGCCAGCAGTCGGGACAGGGACCAAGAGACCCAGTACTTC	CASSRDRDQETQYF
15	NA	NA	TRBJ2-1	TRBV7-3	TGTGCCAGCAGCTTAATATTTACGGGTAAAGGGGAGCAGTTCTTC	CASSLIFTGKGEQFF
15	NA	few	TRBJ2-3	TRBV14	TGTGCCAGCAGCCAAGATTGGAGGGGCCCAGATACGCAGTATTTT	CASSQDWRGPDTQYF
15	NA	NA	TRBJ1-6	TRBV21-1	TGTGCCAGCAACAAACAGAGCTCCTATAATTCACCCCTCCACTTT	CASNKQSSYNSPLHF
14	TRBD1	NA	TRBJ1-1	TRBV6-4	TGTGCCAGCCGAAAGGACAGGGTGGGTACTGAAGCTTTCTTT	CASRKDRVGTEAFF